This T cell receptor (beta chain) was sequenced in a study of T-cell memory formation after mild COVID-19. About the study: Across donors, TCR clusters were largely donor specific.

This clonotype was seen a handful of times. Its specificity is not known. Germline lookup yields CDR1 DFQATT and CDR2 SNEGSKA (reference sequence). The CDR3 runs to 12 residues. The V end lost 0 bases, the J end lost 3 bases, and 5 bases lay between the germline ends. Study-wide results and caveats: Most CD4+ clones that shrank were in CM and EM, while CD8+ ones turned up in EMRA.

TCRdb recomputed calls from the 5' RACE reads with MiXCR, one row per CDR3 protein. Of 350,000 to 500,000 distinct CDR3 sequences in the sample, about 25% were seen once. Sequenced sample: PBMCs or a T cell subset sorted from them (not recorded which). This rearrangement joins TRBV20-1 to TRBJ1-1; D not certain. The source of this sequence is an adult woman who had mild COVID-19 (a few samples of this study predate the infection). Cell type and time point are not known. Written as DNA, the CDR3 is TGCAGTGCTAGAGATAGGCACACTGAAGCTTTCTTT. The encoded protein is CSARDRHTEAFF.